Listed below are T cell receptor beta chains from one sample, sequenced in a study of cytomegalovirus exposure and HLA in healthy donors. Libraries were prepared by immunoSEQ multiplex PCR; TCRdb keeps only in-frame clonotypes and omits some of them. The data show 95,000 to 110,000 clones, about 74% seen once. Material for sequencing was PBMCs. The source is a woman between 35 and 50 years old in good health and CMV-seropositive. Both conserved end residues are part of each CDR3. The D gene is left open where the match is weak. The size field is filled for only some rows; it gives once, few, many or a size class.

clone size,J gene,D gene,V gene,CDR3 protein,CDR3 DNA
-,TRBJ2-3,-,TRBV5-1,CASSPPERNTDTQYF,TGCGCCAGCAGCCCTCCCGAGAGAAACACAGATACGCAGTATTTT
-,TRBJ2-5,TRBD2,TRBV7-2,CASSLAGTSVRETQYF,TGTGCCAGCAGCTTAGCGGGGACTAGCGTTCGAGAGACCCAGTACTTC
-,TRBJ2-3,TRBD2,TRBV6-4,CASSDWGSGGADTQYF,TGTGCCAGCAGTGACTGGGGTAGCGGGGGGGCTGATACGCAGTATTTT
-,TRBJ1-4,TRBD1,TRBV19,CASTRGRTNENLFF,TGTGCCAGTACCAGGGGGCGAACTAATGAAAATCTGTTTTTT
-,TRBJ1-5,TRBD1,TRBV7-8,CASSRDRDNQPQHF,TGTGCCAGCAGTAGGGACAGGGACAATCAGCCCCAGCATTTT
-,TRBJ2-7,-,TRBV28,CASRGALGDEQYF,TGTGCCAGCAGGGGGGCCCTAGGCGACGAGCAGTACTTC
once,TRBJ2-5,-,TRBV5-1,CASSYSGTQYF,TGCGCCAGCAGCTACTCCGGGACCCAGTACTTC
-,TRBJ2-4,-,TRBV7-2,CASSSPRFEAKNIQYF,TGTGCCAGCAGCTCCCCCCGATTTGAGGCCAAAAACATTCAGTACTTC
-,TRBJ1-1,TRBD1,TRBV5-8,CASSLAQGLTEAFF,TGTGCCAGCAGCTTGGCACAGGGGTTAACTGAAGCTTTCTTT
-,TRBJ1-6,TRBD1,TRBV11-2,CASSRLGGTGNSPLHF,TGTGCCAGCAGCCGCCTCGGGGGGACAGGGAATTCACCCCTCCACTTT
-,TRBJ2-1,TRBD1,TRBV5-1,CASSLAPGQGHNEQFF,TGCGCCAGCAGCTTGGCCCCGGGACAGGGCCACAATGAGCAGTTCTTC
-,TRBJ2-1,-,TRBV7-8,CASRARRDYNEQFF,TGTGCCAGCAGAGCGCGCCGGGACTACAATGAGCAGTTCTTC
-,TRBJ2-2,-,TRBV29-1,CSVPSQGKELFF,TGCAGCGTCCCGTCCCAGGGCAAGGAGCTGTTTTTT
few,TRBJ2-1,TRBD2,TRBV7-9,CASNPTSVGNEQFF,TGTGCCAGCAACCCGACTAGCGTGGGCAATGAGCAGTTCTTC
-,TRBJ2-7,TRBD1,TRBV18,CASSLTTGTTYEQYF,TGTGCCAGCTCACTGACGACAGGGACCACCTACGAGCAGTACTTC
-,TRBJ1-1,TRBD1,TRBV7-2,CASSSQQGGTEAFF,TGTGCCAGCAGCTCCCAACAGGGGGGCACTGAAGCTTTCTTT
-,TRBJ1-2,TRBD1,TRBV5-1,CASSFRTGDYGYTF,TGCGCCAGCAGCTTCCGGACAGGGGACTATGGCTACACCTTC
-,TRBJ1-2,-,TRBV10-1,CASTFIGSGGGYTF,TGCGCCAGCACCTTTATAGGTTCGGGCGGGGGCTACACCTTC
-,TRBJ2-7,-,TRBV19,CASSMGHFSYEQYF,TGTGCCAGTAGTATGGGCCACTTCTCCTACGAGCAGTACTTC
-,TRBJ2-7,-,TRBV2,CASSEGRGDEQYF,TGTGCCAGCAGTGAGGGCAGGGGTGACGAGCAGTACTTC
-,TRBJ1-1,-,TRBV18,CASSPGQFLNTEAFF,TGTGCCAGCTCACCCGGACAATTTCTGAACACTGAAGCTTTCTTT
once,TRBJ1-1,TRBD1,TRBV7-8,CASSPITGVTEAFF,TGTGCCAGCAGCCCCATTACAGGGGTCACTGAAGCTTTCTTT
-,TRBJ1-6,TRBD1,TRBV6-6,CASRILGQGNSPLHF,TGTGCCAGCAGAATTCTCGGACAGGGTAATTCACCCCTCCACTTT
-,TRBJ2-3,-,TRBV7-2,CASSLAAGSATDTQYF,TGTGCCAGCAGCTTAGCGGCGGGGTCGGCCACAGATACGCAGTATTTT
few,TRBJ2-3,TRBD1,TRBV7-2,CASSLSGTGMGDTQYF,TGTGCCAGCAGCCTCAGCGGGACAGGGATGGGGGATACGCAGTATTTT
-,TRBJ2-5,-,TRBV14,CASRRPGETQYF,TGTGCCAGCAGACGCCCCGGGGAGACCCAGTACTTC
-,TRBJ1-2,TRBD1,TRBV5-1,CASSPEAGGLGGYTF,TGCGCCAGCAGCCCGGAGGCAGGGGGCCTGGGTGGCTACACCTTC
-,TRBJ1-1,-,TRBV18,CASSPQQGSDTEAFF,TGTGCCAGCTCACCGCAACAGGGATCAGACACTGAAGCTTTCTTT
-,TRBJ1-3,-,TRBV5-1,CASSPDSGNTIYF,TGCGCCAGCAGCCCGGACAGTGGAAACACCATATATTTT
-,TRBJ2-1,TRBD1,TRBV5-1,CASSSTGQGIDNEQFF,TGCGCCAGCAGCTCCACGGGACAGGGGATCGACAATGAGCAGTTCTTC
-,TRBJ1-2,-,TRBV28,CASSTLGNLYGYTF,TGTGCCAGCAGTACACTCGGGAACCTCTATGGCTACACCTTC
-,TRBJ2-5,-,TRBV14,CASSSQGRETQYF,TGTGCCAGCAGCTCACAGGGGAGGGAGACCCAGTACTTC
-,TRBJ1-1,TRBD1,TRBV27,CASSLLNRGPQWNTEAFF,TGTGCCAGCAGTTTACTGAACAGGGGGCCCCAGTGGAACACTGAAGCTTTCTTT
-,TRBJ1-1,TRBD1,TRBV30,CAWSTRQGTEAFF,TGTGCCTGGAGTACAAGACAGGGCACTGAAGCTTTCTTT
-,TRBJ1-5,TRBD1,TRBV30,CAWSVGGGGRQPQHF,TGTGCCTGGAGTGTCGGCGGAGGGGGCAGACAGCCCCAGCATTTT
few,TRBJ1-5,-,TRBV6-7,CASSYSGPRVSATVSNQPQHF,TGTGCCAGCAGTTACTCGGGCCCCAGGGTTTCGGCCACAGTTAGCAATCAGCCCCAGCATTTT
once,TRBJ1-6,TRBD1,TRBV2,CASSGQGGSPLHF,TGTGCCAGCAGCGGACAGGGTGGATCACCCCTCCACTTT
-,TRBJ1-1,TRBD1,TRBV4-2,CASSRFLGQGDTEAFF,TGTGCCAGCAGCCGGTTCCTGGGACAGGGAGACACTGAAGCTTTCTTT
-,TRBJ1-4,TRBD1,TRBV4-1,CASSQVANRGNEKLFF,TGCGCCAGCAGCCAAGTTGCGAACAGGGGAAACGAAAAACTGTTTTTT
once,TRBJ1-6,TRBD1,TRBV7-3,CASSLRGQDSPLHF,TGTGCCAGCAGCCTCCGGGGACAGGATTCACCCCTCCACTTT
-,TRBJ2-7,-,TRBV6-1,CASSEFKGPSEQYF,TGTGCCAGCAGTGAGTTTAAGGGGCCCAGCGAGCAGTACTTC
few,TRBJ2-7,-,TRBV7-8,CASSFGFSLLNEQYF,TGTGCCAGCAGCTTTGGATTTAGCCTCCTGAACGAGCAGTACTTC
-,TRBJ2-7,-,TRBV4-1,CASSGEVAYEQYF,TGCGCCAGCAGCGGAGAGGTTGCCTACGAGCAGTACTTC
few,TRBJ2-7,TRBD1,TRBV15,CATGDRVSYEQYF,TGTGCCACCGGGGACAGGGTCTCCTACGAGCAGTACTTC
-,TRBJ2-7,-,TRBV30,CAWSVLGRGSNEQYF,TGTGCCTGGAGTGTACTGGGGAGGGGGAGTAACGAGCAGTACTTC
-,TRBJ1-1,TRBD1,TRBV19,CASSVAGGGNTEAFF,TGTGCCAGTTCCGTGGCAGGGGGCGGGAACACTGAAGCTTTCTTT
-,TRBJ1-2,TRBD1,TRBV5-6,CASSPTGVDYGYTF,TGTGCCAGCAGCCCGACAGGGGTGGACTATGGCTACACCTTC
-,TRBJ2-7,-,TRBV2,CATSEDWTYEQYF,TGTGCCACTTCGGAGGACTGGACCTACGAGCAGTACTTC
-,TRBJ1-1,-,TRBV10-3,CAISGEWRRNTEAFF,TGTGCCATCAGTGGGGAGTGGAGAAGGAACACTGAAGCTTTCTTT
-,TRBJ2-5,-,TRBV4-1,CASSQETRETQYF,TGCGCCAGCAGCCAAGAAACGCGAGAGACCCAGTACTTC